The next 29 T cell receptor beta chains were all read from a single sample in a study of blood T cell repertoires in COVID-19. Repertoires were generated with immunoSEQ multiplex PCR, while TCRdb's copy carries only in-frame clones and drops some. Here the sample spans around 130,000 clones, under 95% being singletons. The specimen was peripheral blood. The origin of the receptors is a man in his sixties with COVID-19, enrolled during active disease.

CDR3 sequence reads: CASNDPGSEAFF. CDR3 in DNA: TGTGCCAGCAACGACCCAGGGTCTGAAGCTTTCTTT. The rearrangement links TRBV28 to TRBJ1-1; TRBD1 is a possible D gene (5 bases). CDR1 MDHEN and CDR2 SYDVKM come from the germline V gene. With 7 bases removed from V and 6 bases from J, the gap between germline ends came to 12 bases. The CDR3 loop spans 12 amino acids.

This clone was found a few times. The rearrangement uses TRBV4-1 and TRBJ2-3, with TRBD2 matching over 10 bases. Unmatched junction bases numbered 8, after V lost 8 bases and J lost 0 bases. Germline CDR1 MGHRA, CDR2 YSYEKL. The CDR3 consists of 16 residues. CDR3 sequence reads: CASPGTSVFSTDTQYF. CDR3 in DNA: TGCGCCAGCCCCGGGACTAGCGTATTTAGCACAGATACGCAGTATTTT.

DNA for the CDR3: TGCGCCAGCAGCCAGTTGGACAGGCAGGGAGCTTTCTTT. It yields the protein CASSQLDRQGAFF. V and J are TRBV4-1 and TRBJ1-1; 7 nucleotides line up with TRBD1. Trimming cost V 3 bases and J 10 bases; bases outside gene matches: 8. This CDR3 contains 13 residues. Germline-derived CDR1 and CDR2 are MGHRA and YSYEKL.

This rearrangement joins TRBV6-6 to TRBJ2-2, with TRBD2 as a possible D gene (5 bases). Trimming left V 5 bases short and J 1 base short, with 17 bases between. Germline V gene sequence: CDR1 MNHNY, CDR2 SVGAGI (reference sequence). This CDR3 contains 17 residues. CDR3 nucleotide sequence: TGTGCCAGCAGTCCCGACCCGGGAATACTGAACACCGGGGAGCTGTTTTTT. This gives the protein CASSPDPGILNTGELFF.

The chain employs TRBV27 and TRBJ1-2; TRBD1 matches 9 bases. The germline CDR1 and CDR2 sequences are MNHEY and SMNVEV (reference sequence). The CDR3 covers 15 residues. V shed 5 bases and J 3 bases; nucleotides not matched to a gene: 7. In nucleotides, the CDR3 is TGTGCCAGCAGTCCTGGACAGGGGAAGTACTATGGCTACACCTTC. Translated: CASSPGQGKYYGYTF.

The gene calls are TRBV18 and TRBJ1-1; D unclear. CDR3 length: 14 residues. CDR1 and CDR2 from the germline V gene are KGHSH and LQKENI. V lost 0 bases and J 1 base, leaving 6 bases between the germline ends. CDR3: CASSPPEGNTEAFF. In DNA form, the CDR3 reads TGTGCCAGCTCACCACCGGAGGGGAACACTGAAGCTTTCTTT.

This clone appeared a few times. The chain's CDR3 is CASSLHPQQGAGEQYF. CDR3 DNA sequence: TGTGCCAGCAGTTTACATCCTCAACAGGGGGCTGGAGAGCAGTACTTC. The V and J genes are TRBV28 and TRBJ2-7, with 9 bases aligning to TRBD1. The CDR3 consists of 16 residues. V shed 2 bases, J shed 7 bases, and the junction held 12 bases outside the gene matches. CDR1 and CDR2 (germline): MDHEN, SYDVKM.

The gene calls are TRBV24-1 and TRBJ2-5, with a possible D match to TRBD2 (6 bases). This CDR3 region has 15 residues. Per germline, CDR1 KGHDR and CDR2 SFDVKD. V lost 3 bases and J 4 bases, leaving 14 bases between the germline ends. CDR3 loop: CATSDTGTVGETQYF. In DNA, the CDR3 is TGTGCCACCAGTGATACCGGGACTGTCGGAGAGACCCAGTACTTC.

The chain combines TRBV4-1 with TRBJ2-1; 8 positions match TRBD2. The V segment lost 2 bases and the J segment 6 bases; nucleotides outside the gene matches: 12. Germline V gene lookup returns CDR1 MGHRA and CDR2 YSYEKL. This CDR3 region has 17 residues. CDR3 sequence (DNA): TGCGCCAGCAGCCAAAGGGGGGGACTAGGGGTTAGCAATGAGCAGTTCTTC. Protein sequence: CASSQRGGLGVSNEQFF.

This clone was seen only once. The chain links TRBV5-1 to TRBJ1-1; the match to TRBD1 covers 9 bases. Trimming cost V 4 bases and J 7 bases; bases outside gene matches: 8. Per germline, CDR1 SGHRS and CDR2 YFSETQ. The length of the CDR3 is 14 residues. The CDR3 nucleotides are TGCGCCAGCAGCCCGTACAGGGGGCATGGTGAAGCTTTCTTT. Amino acid sequence: CASSPYRGHGEAFF.

In the case of this clone: The sample carries other DNA sequences with the same CDR3. This chain joins TRBV12-3 or TRBV12-4 and TRBJ2-7, with D unclear. The CDR3 is 12 amino acids. Trimming shortened V by 5 bases and J by 1 base, and 6 bases separated the two germline ends. The DNA of the CDR3 is TGTGCCAGCAGTCCCCATTCCTACGAGCAGTACTTC. This sequence encodes CASSPHSYEQYF.

The chain recombines TRBV4-3 with TRBJ1-4; D unclear. V was pared by 0 bases and J by 9 bases, with 8 bases between. CDR3 length equals 13 residues. Per germline, CDR1 LGHNA and CDR2 YSLEER. Here the CDR3 DNA reads TGCGCCAGCAGCCAAGATGAACAACAAAAACTGTTTTTT. Its protein is CASSQDEQQKLFF.

The CDR3 bases are TGTGCCAGTAGTGCTACGACAGGGGAGACTGGAAACACCATATATTTT. It translates to CASSATTGETGNTIYF. The chain recombines TRBV19 with TRBJ1-3, with 8 nucleotides matching TRBD1. The CDR3 totals 16 residues. The ends lost 5 bases at V and 2 bases at J; junction bases unmatched: 8. CDR1 is LNHDA, CDR2 SQIVND, per germline (reference sequence).

The CDR3 nucleotides read TGTGCCAGCAGCTTAGTTAGCGGGGTGAGGGACACTGAAGCTTTCTTT. Its protein is CASSLVSGVRDTEAFF. The chain combines TRBV7-6 with TRBJ1-1; D is ambiguous. CDR3 size: 16 residues. The germline V gene has CDR1 SGHVS and CDR2 FNYEAQ. Trimming removed 1 base at V and 3 bases at J, with 15 bases between.

V is TRBV7-9 and J is TRBJ2-6, with TRBD1 identical over 9 bases. V trimming: 5 bases; J trimming: 2 bases; junction bases outside the gene matches: 7. The V gene's germline CDR1 is SEHNR and CDR2 FQNEAQ (reference sequence). This CDR3 region has 17 residues. CDR3 amino acids: CASSATGTGTGANVLTF. The CDR3 DNA sequence: TGTGCCAGCAGCGCGACCGGGACAGGGACTGGGGCCAACGTCCTGACTTTC.

CDR3 sequence reads: CASSFRYDTEAFF. The CDR3 bases are TGTGCCAGCAGCTTCAGGTATGACACTGAAGCTTTCTTT. This chain connects TRBV11-3 to TRBJ1-1; no clear D. V lost 3 bases, J lost 3 bases, and 8 bases lay in between. Germline V CDR1 and CDR2: SGHNT, YENEEA. The CDR3 covers 13 residues.

The chain joins TRBV10-3 to TRBJ1-3; D not certain. This CDR3 spans 13 amino acids. The V end was cut by 0 bases, the J end by 4 bases, with 4 bases between. Germline loops: CDR1 ENHRY, CDR2 SYGVKD. CDR3 in amino acids: CAISESTGNTIYF. CDR3 nucleotide sequence: TGTGCCATCAGTGAGTCGACAGGAAACACCATATATTTT.

This chain uses TRBV12-3 or TRBV12-4 with TRBJ1-1; D is undetermined. This CDR3 has 13 residues. V was shortened by 5 bases and J by 0 bases, with 7 bases between the two germline ends. The CDR3 is CASSRELNTEAFF. The CDR3 DNA sequence: TGTGCCAGCAGTAGGGAGCTGAACACTGAAGCTTTCTTT.

The CDR3 reads CASSGLAGDQETQYF. In DNA, the CDR3 is TGTGCCAGCAGTGGACTAGCGGGGGACCAAGAGACCCAGTACTTC. The rearrangement links TRBV2 to TRBJ2-5; 12 bases agree with TRBD2. The germline V gene encodes CDR1 SNHLY and CDR2 FYNNEI. V shed 4 bases and J 0 bases; nucleotides not matched to a gene: 0. The CDR3 is 15 residues long.

The V and J genes are TRBV6-2 or TRBV6-3 and TRBJ2-5, with 10 nucleotides matching TRBD2. After removal of 2 bases from V and 4 bases from J, the junction contained 4 bases not matched to a gene. The CDR3 is 15 residues long. Germline CDR1 and CDR2: MNHEY and SVGEGT. The CDR3: CASSYGLAEGETQYF. DNA of the CDR3: TGTGCCAGCAGTTACGGACTAGCGGAAGGAGAGACCCAGTACTTC.

The CDR3 here is CASGERGSSEQYF. The CDR3, as DNA: TGTGCCAGCGGCGAACGGGGTTCATCCGAGCAGTACTTC. This chain links TRBV6-5 with TRBJ2-7, with TRBD2 as a possible D gene (5 bases). V was shortened by 8 bases and J by 6 bases, with 17 bases between the two germline ends. The CDR3 is 13 amino acids. Per germline, CDR1 MNHEY and CDR2 SVGAGI.

The chain combines TRBV5-4 with TRBJ2-1; 10 nucleotides match TRBD2. The CDR3 is 15 amino acids. In germline, CDR1 is SGHNT, CDR2 YYREEE (reference sequence). The V segment lost 5 bases and the J segment 3 bases; nucleotides outside the gene matches: 5. CDR3 sequence (DNA): TGTGCCAGCAGGCGGACTAGCGGAAGCTACAATGAGCAGTTCTTC. Translated, it gives CASRRTSGSYNEQFF. The full variable domain, its missing parts supplied by reference TRBV5-4 and TRBJ2-1, is ETGVTQSPTHLIKTRGQQVTLRCSSQSGHNTVSWYQQALGQGPQFIFQYYREEENGRGNFPPRFSGLQFPNYSSELNVNALELDDSALYLCASRRTSGSYNEQFFGPGTRLTVL.

The genes are TRBV4-2 and TRBJ1-2; TRBD1 matches at 7 bases. The CDR3 is 17 amino acids. J was trimmed by 5 bases and V by 1 base; bases with no gene match: 13. Germline CDR1 and CDR2: LGHNA and YNFKEQ. In DNA form, the CDR3 reads TGTGCCAGCAGCCAAGGTACAGGGGCGAAGATAGGGTATGGCTACACCTTC. Its protein is CASSQGTGAKIGYGYTF.

This chain links TRBV5-4 with TRBJ1-2; D possibly corresponds to TRBD1 (5 bases). The CDR3 is 13 residues long. From germline, CDR1 is SGHNT and CDR2 YYREEE (reference sequence). V was clipped by 2 bases and J by 8 bases, with 13 bases between them. The chain's CDR3 is CASSFTGGGGYTF. CDR3 coding DNA: TGTGCCAGCAGCTTTACAGGAGGAGGGGGCTACACCTTC. Filled out from reference TRBV5-4 and TRBJ1-2, the complete variable domain reads ETGVTQSPTHLIKTRGQQVTLRCSSQSGHNTVSWYQQALGQGPQFIFQYYREEENGRGNFPPRFSGLQFPNYSSELNVNALELDDSALYLCASSFTGGGGYTFGSGTRLTVV.

This chain joins TRBV7-9 and TRBJ2-7; 8 positions match TRBD2. CDR3 size: 15 residues. Unmatched junction bases numbered 8, after V lost 4 bases and J lost 3 bases. Germline lookup yields CDR1 SEHNR and CDR2 FQNEAQ (reference sequence). The CDR3 DNA reads TGTGCCAGCAGCTCACCGGGAGGGACTTTCTACGAGCAGTACTTC. It yields the protein CASSSPGGTFYEQYF.

This rearrangement joins TRBV19 to TRBJ2-1, with 10 bases aligning to TRBD2. CDR1 and CDR2 from the germline V gene are LNHDA and SQIVND (reference sequence). This CDR3 has 19 residues. Trimming at V came to 0 bases and at J to 4 bases, leaving 12 bases not matched to a gene. The CDR3 sequence: CASSIELAGAEGFYNEQFF. CDR3 in DNA: TGTGCCAGTAGTATAGAGCTAGCGGGAGCTGAGGGATTTTACAATGAGCAGTTCTTC.

This sequence joins TRBV3-1 (or the pseudogene TRBV3-2) and TRBJ2-7; 11 bases match TRBD1. CDR3 length equals 15 residues. V shed 3 bases and J 6 bases; nucleotides not matched to a gene: 7. Germline V CDR1 and CDR2: LGHDT, YNNKEL (reference sequence). CDR3 sequence reads: CASSHGGQGAGEQYF. The CDR3 DNA reads TGTGCCAGCAGCCATGGCGGACAGGGGGCGGGCGAGCAGTACTTC.

This chain uses TRBV6-2 or TRBV6-3 with TRBJ2-7; D not resolved. The germline V and J ends were trimmed by 0 bases and 5 bases, with 11 bases remaining between them. This CDR3 is 14 amino acids long. CDR1 and CDR2 (germline): MNHEY, SVGEGT. The CDR3 DNA reads TGTGCCAGCAGTTACTCTCGGTTTCCTGACGAGCAGTACTTC. Protein sequence: CASSYSRFPDEQYF.

This clone was found a few times. The chain couples TRBV9 to TRBJ2-7; D is uncertain. V gave up 4 bases and J gave up 5 bases, with 13 bases separating them. From germline, CDR1 is SGDLS and CDR2 YYNGEE. The CDR3 has 13 residues. CDR3 protein: CASSSSNNNEQYF. The CDR3 bases are TGTGCCAGCAGCTCATCAAATAACAACGAGCAGTACTTC.